The sequence of this T cell receptor (beta chain) was determined in a study of shared clonotypes between healthy human individuals. Germline CDR1 is MDHEN and CDR2 is SYDVKM. The CDR3 length is 18 residues. V lost 2 bases, J lost 4 bases, and 12 bases stayed unmatched. Sequencing was performed with immunoSEQ multiplex PCR; in TCRdb, only in-frame clones are kept and a portion is missing. The sample records around 1.9 million clones, about 94% being singletons. Cells designated naive CD8 were CD45RO-negative and were positively selected for CCR7, with terminally differentiated effector memory CD45RA+ cells excluded.

V gene TRBV28 combines with J gene TRBJ2-3; 10 bases agree with TRBD2. Material: naive CD8+ T cells from PBMCs. This TCR came from a man in his late teens or twenties in good health. Some clones in this sample may be carry-over from other donors' samples. The DNA of the CDR3 is TGTGCCAGCAGTTTAGTCGGCCGTAGCGGGAGGATATCAGATACGCAGTATTTT. This encodes CASSLVGRSGRISDTQYF.